This T cell receptor (beta chain) stems from a study of cytomegalovirus exposure and HLA in healthy donors. Study conclusions and caveats: The study recorded 150 to 200 TCR beta chains that were cytomegalovirus-associated.

The donors were members of the validation cohort, which comprised 90 to 150 subjects and was separate from the first cohort of roughly 700 subjects. J was trimmed by 0 bases and V by 4 bases; bases with no gene match: 11. The CDR3 has 17 residues. CDR1 and CDR2 (germline): SEHNR, FQNEAQ (reference sequence). With respect to this clone: Its antigen is undetermined.

The method was immunoSEQ multiplex PCR; TCRdb's version includes in-frame clones alone and lacks a portion of them. The sample holds 150,000 or so clones; approximately 92% are singletons and the top ten take more than 0.95%. The sequence was obtained from a woman aged 18-29 years in good health and CMV-seronegative. V gene TRBV7-9 combines with J gene TRBJ2-5, with 7 nucleotides matching TRBD2. What was sequenced was PBMCs. The DNA of the CDR3 is TGTGCCAGCAGCTGGGGTGGAGGGACTACGTACCAAGAGACCCAGTACTTC. It codes for CASSWGGGTTYQETQYF.